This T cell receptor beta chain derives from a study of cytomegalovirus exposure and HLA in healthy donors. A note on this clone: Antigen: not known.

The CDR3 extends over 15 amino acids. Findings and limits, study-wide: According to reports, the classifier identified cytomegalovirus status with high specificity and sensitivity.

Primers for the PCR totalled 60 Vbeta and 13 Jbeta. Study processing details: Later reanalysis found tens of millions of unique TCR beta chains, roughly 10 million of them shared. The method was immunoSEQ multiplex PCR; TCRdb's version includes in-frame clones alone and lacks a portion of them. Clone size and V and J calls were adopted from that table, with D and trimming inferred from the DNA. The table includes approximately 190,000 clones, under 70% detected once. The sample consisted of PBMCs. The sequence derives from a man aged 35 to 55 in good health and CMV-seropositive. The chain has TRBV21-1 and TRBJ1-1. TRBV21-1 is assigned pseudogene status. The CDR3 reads CASSKEGGTPPEAFF. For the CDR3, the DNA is TGTGCCAGCAGCAAAGAAGGAGGGACCCCTCCGGAAGCTTTCTTT.